This TCR beta chain comes out of a study of Graves' ophthalmopathy and Graves' hyperthyroidism. This clonotype was seen ten or more times. The CDR3 runs to 17 residues. Germline V CDR1 and CDR2: DFQATT, SNEGSKA (reference sequence). V gave up 8 bases and J gave up 8 bases; unmatched junction bases: 24. RNA transcripts were the source from which TCR beta CDR3 regions were amplified. The workflow started with a first-round RT-PCR run with HTBI primers and then moved on to a second-round multiplex PCR. TCRdb fed the multiplex PCR reads into MiXCR, producing one record per CDR3 protein. The table includes more than 150,000 distinct CDR3 sequences, 30% to 45% detected once.

Input material: peripheral blood. This sequence originates from a woman between 40 and 55 years old with Graves' ophthalmopathy. The chain employs TRBV20-1 and TRBJ1-2; 9 bases map to TRBD1. CDR3 coding DNA: TGCAGTACGATGAAAGGGACAGGGAGGGGTCGTATGGGGGGCTACACCTTC. Residues: CSTMKGTGRGRMGGYTF.